A selection of T cell receptor beta chains follows, all from one sample in a study of Graves' ophthalmopathy and Graves' hyperthyroidism. Via MiXCR, TCRdb re-called the multiplex PCR reads, giving one row per CDR3 protein. Among about 400,000 distinct CDR3 sequences listed, 15% to 19% were seen once. The sequenced material came from peripheral blood. These receptors originate from a woman aged 18 to 35 with stable Graves' hyperthyroidism. The CDR3 runs from the conserved cysteine through the conserved F or W. A D gene is named only where the DNA matches it firmly. Clone size is not always given. Where it is, it says once, few, many or a class for expanded clones.

cdr3_aa cdr3_nt v_call d_call clone_size j_call
CASNRGGRSETQYF TGTGCCAGCAACCGGGGGGGCCGATCAGAGACCCAGTACTTC TRBV7-9 TRBD2 many TRBJ2-5
CASTSSPGSEQYF TGTGCCAGCACCTCGTCGCCGGGTTCAGAGCAGTACTTC TRBV6-5 . many TRBJ2-7
CASSHRGVRYGYTF TGTGCCAGCAGTCACAGGGGTGTGAGGTATGGCTACACCTTC TRBV13 TRBD1 many TRBJ1-2
CASSPRDKEETQYF TGTGCCAGCAGTCCCCGGGACAAAGAAGAGACCCAGTACTTC TRBV6-5 . many TRBJ2-5
CASSPRVPGGAEAFF TGTGCCAGCAGTCCGCGCGTGCCGGGGGGGGCTGAAGCTTTCTTT TRBV27 . . TRBJ1-1
CASSPLNRADYGYTF TGTGCCAGCAGTCCCTTAAACAGGGCGGACTATGGCTACACCTTC TRBV12-3/TRBV12-4 . many TRBJ1-2
CATSRDRGGSGNTIYF TGTGCCACCAGCAGAGATCGAGGAGGCTCTGGAAACACCATATATTTT TRBV15 . many TRBJ1-3
CASRETGLGWHGYTF TGTGCCAGCAGAGAGACAGGGTTAGGGTGGCATGGCTACACCTTC TRBV27 TRBD1 many TRBJ1-2
CASSPPLTGAYEQYF TGTGCCAGCTCACCCCCGTTGACAGGGGCCTACGAGCAGTACTTC TRBV18 TRBD1 few TRBJ2-7
CASSVRGAEAKNIQYF TGTGCCAGCAGTGTAAGGGGGGCAGAGGCCAAAAACATTCAGTACTTC TRBV6-1 . . TRBJ2-4
CASSRSEGAYEQYF TGTGCCAGCAGTCGGTCGGAGGGGGCCTACGAGCAGTACTTC TRBV6-1 . many TRBJ2-7
CASSVQQGFGYTF TGTGCCAGCAGCGTTCAACAGGGGTTCGGCTACACCTTC TRBV5-6 TRBD1 many TRBJ1-2
CASSYRAAEAFF TGTGCCAGCAGTTACCGGGCCGCGGAAGCTTTCTTT TRBV6-5 . many TRBJ1-1
CASSYRGSNYGYTF TGCGCCAGCAGTTACAGGGGGTCCAACTATGGCTACACCTTC TRBV5-1 TRBD1 many TRBJ1-2
CASRLDTLSNYGYTF TGCGCCAGCCGCCTGGACACCCTTTCTAACTATGGCTACACCTTC TRBV5-1 . many TRBJ1-2
CASSLDRAQGYTF TGTGCCAGCAGTCTTGACAGGGCGCAGGGCTACACCTTC TRBV27 TRBD1 many TRBJ1-2
CASTPRTVGSGANVLTF TGTGCCAGCACGCCTAGGACAGTCGGCTCTGGGGCCAACGTCCTGACTTTC TRBV6-2/TRBV6-3 . many TRBJ2-6
CASSTPPGRMGMNTEAFF TGTGCCAGTAGTACCCCCCCGGGGAGGATGGGTATGAACACTGAAGCTTTCTTT TRBV19 . . TRBJ1-1
CASSNPGRTNVLTF TGTGCCAGCAGTAATCCCGGGCGGACCAACGTCCTGACTTTC TRBV6-2/TRBV6-3 . many TRBJ2-6
CASSTRGGLGVYGYTF TGTGCCAGCAGCACTAGGGGGGGCCTCGGAGTCTATGGCTACACCTTC TRBV11-2 . many TRBJ1-2
CASAVGRENIQYF TGTGCCAGCGCCGTTGGCCGCGAAAACATTCAGTACTTC TRBV2 . many TRBJ2-4
CASSSVQGSPSGNTIYF TGTGCCAGCAGCTCGGTACAGGGAAGTCCCTCTGGAAACACCATATATTTT TRBV11-1 . few TRBJ1-3
CATSDSGQGELESNQPQHF TGTGCCACCAGTGATTCGGGACAGGGGGAGCTTGAGAGCAATCAGCCCCAGCATTTT TRBV24-1 TRBD1 few TRBJ1-5
CASSLRGTVFNSPLHF TGTGCCAGCAGTCTCCGAGGGACAGTTTTTAATTCACCCCTCCACTTT TRBV27 TRBD1 . TRBJ1-6
CASASGTGAAGNTIYF TGTGCCAGTGCCTCCGGGACAGGGGCTGCTGGAAACACCATATATTTT TRBV19 TRBD1 many TRBJ1-3
CATSRPRGNTEAFF TGTGCCACCAGCAGACCCCGAGGGAACACTGAAGCTTTCTTT TRBV15 . many TRBJ1-1
CASRSGTGGDYGYTF TGTGCCAGCAGGTCCGGGACAGGGGGCGATTATGGCTACACCTTC TRBV6-1 TRBD1 many TRBJ1-2
CASRDREFFSGYTF TGTGCCAGCAGAGACAGGGAGTTTTTTTCAGGCTACACCTTC TRBV12-3/TRBV12-4 TRBD1 many TRBJ1-2
CASSRPGWEETQYF TGTGCCAGCAGTAGACCTGGGTGGGAGGAGACCCAGTACTTC TRBV6-2/TRBV6-3 . . TRBJ2-5
CASSSGQGVRETQYF TGTGCCAGCAGTTCGGGACAGGGAGTACGAGAGACCCAGTACTTC TRBV6-5 TRBD1 . TRBJ2-5
CASSLVTSNNSPLHF TGCGCCAGCAGCTTGGTGACAAGTAATAATTCACCCCTCCACTTT TRBV5-1 . . TRBJ1-6
CASSQGSGSYEQYF TGTGCCAGCAGCCAAGGGTCGGGTTCCTACGAGCAGTACTTC TRBV3-1 . . TRBJ2-7
CASSPLVGKQPQHF TGTGCCAGCAGTCCACTCGTGGGTAAACAGCCCCAGCATTTT TRBV6-5 . many TRBJ1-5
CASTRGGTGLFEDYGYTF TGTGCCAGCACCCGGGGGGGGACAGGGTTATTCGAGGACTATGGCTACACCTTC TRBV12-3/TRBV12-4 TRBD1 . TRBJ1-2
CASSLSGTTNSPLHF TGTGCCAGCAGTTTATCGGGGACTACCAATTCACCCCTCCACTTT TRBV12-3/TRBV12-4 . many TRBJ1-6
CASSAPRIGTEMSF TGTGCCAGCAGCGCCCCCCGGATAGGGACAGAAATGTCATTC TRBV9 TRBD1 . TRBJ2-7
CASSFEPNTEAFF TGTGCCAGCAGTTTTGAACCGAACACTGAAGCTTTCTTT TRBV2 . many TRBJ1-1
CASSHGQGSPLHF TGTGCCAGCAGCCATGGACAGGGTTCACCCCTCCACTTT TRBV13 TRBD1 . TRBJ1-6
CASHSGLGSYTF TGTGCCAGCCACTCAGGGCTGGGTAGCTACACCTTC TRBV2 . few TRBJ1-2
CASSPPASGGKEETQYF TGTGCCAGCTCACCACCGGCTAGCGGGGGGAAGGAAGAGACCCAGTACTTC TRBV18 TRBD2 many TRBJ2-5
CASIRDPILPSNGYTF TGTGCCAGCATCCGGGATCCAATCCTGCCTTCTAATGGCTACACCTTC TRBV6-1 . many TRBJ1-2
CASPGILNTEAFF TGTGCCAGCCCAGGGATTTTGAACACTGAAGCTTTCTTT TRBV5-4 . . TRBJ1-1